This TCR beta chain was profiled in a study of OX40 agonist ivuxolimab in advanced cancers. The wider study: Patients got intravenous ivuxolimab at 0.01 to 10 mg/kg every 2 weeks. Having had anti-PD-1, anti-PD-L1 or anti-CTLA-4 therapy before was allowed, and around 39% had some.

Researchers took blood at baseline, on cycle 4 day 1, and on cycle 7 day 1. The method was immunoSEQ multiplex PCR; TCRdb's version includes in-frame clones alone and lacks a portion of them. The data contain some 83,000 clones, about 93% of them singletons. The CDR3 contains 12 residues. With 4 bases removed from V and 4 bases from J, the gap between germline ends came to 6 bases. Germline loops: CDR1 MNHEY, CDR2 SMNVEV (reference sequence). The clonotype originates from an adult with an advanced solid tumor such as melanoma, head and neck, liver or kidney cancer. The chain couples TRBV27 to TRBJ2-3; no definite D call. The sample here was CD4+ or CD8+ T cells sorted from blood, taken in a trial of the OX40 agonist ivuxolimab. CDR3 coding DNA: TGTGCCAGCAGTTCGAATCCAGATACGCAGTATTTT. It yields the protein CASSSNPDTQYF.